The 16 T cell receptor beta chains reported below all come from one sample, sequenced in a study of blood T cell repertoires in COVID-19 (TCRdb year 2020). Library preparation used the immunoSEQ multiplex PCR assay. In its TCRdb copy, this immuneACCESS table keeps in-frame sequences only and misses some clones. Where compared with another copy, unresolved V genes explain less than half of these, and the others have no known cause. This sample is represented by some 220,000 clones; 80% of them were singletons. The top ten clones comprise 9.5% to 15% of the sample. The material sequenced was peripheral blood. These receptors were taken from a human donor in a cohort sampled during active COVID-19.

This chain uses TRBV7-2 with TRBJ1-1; 8 bases are shared with TRBD1. The CDR3 has 15 amino acids. V dropped 1 base and J dropped 3; count of bases not matched to a gene: 4. Germline V lookup: CDR1 SGHTA, CDR2 FQGNSA. This CDR3 is CASSLVSRGHTEAFF. CDR3 in DNA: TGTGCCAGCAGCTTAGTTTCCAGGGGGCACACTGAAGCTTTCTTT.

The gene calls are TRBV7-8 and TRBJ1-5; no firm D call. Looked up from germline, CDR1 is SGHVS and CDR2 is FQNEAQ. CDR3 length: 16 amino acids. Trimming shortened V by 0 bases and J by 7 bases, and 16 bases separated the two germline ends. The CDR3 DNA is TGTGCCAGCAGCTTAGCGCTGCGGGCAGTAGGCCAGCCCCAGCATTTT. This encodes CASSLALRAVGQPQHF.

The chain is built from TRBV10-3 and TRBJ2-7; no definite D call. V gave up 2 bases and J gave up 2 bases, with 7 bases separating them. CDR3 length equals 13 residues. Germline V gene data show CDR1 as ENHRY and CDR2 as SYGVKD. The CDR3 DNA is TGTGCCATCAGTGAGGTCGGAGCCTACGAGCAGTACTTC. It yields the protein CAISEVGAYEQYF.

The chain is built from TRBV5-1 and TRBJ2-2; TRBD1 matches 9 bases. J gave up 3 bases and V 5 bases, and 5 bases lay outside the gene matches. The CDR3 is 15 amino acids. Germline CDR1 and CDR2: SGHRS and YFSETQ. CDR3: CASRQGARDTGELFF. DNA for the CDR3: TGCGCCAGCAGACAGGGGGCGAGAGACACCGGGGAGCTGTTTTTT. Filled out from reference TRBV5-1 and TRBJ2-2, the complete variable domain reads KAGVTQTPRYLIKTRGQQVTLSCSPISGHRSVSWYQQTPGQGLQFLFEYFSETQRNKGNFPGRFSGRQFSNSRSEMNVSTLELGDSALYLCASRQGARDTGELFFGEGSRLTVL.

This chain connects TRBV28 to TRBJ1-5; 9 bases match TRBD1. The CDR3 totals 16 residues. From germline, CDR1 is MDHEN and CDR2 SYDVKM. V dropped 1 base and J dropped 6; count of bases not matched to a gene: 7. CDR3 residues: CASSLLQGAISQPQHF. The CDR3 nucleotides read TGTGCCAGCAGTTTATTACAGGGGGCGATAAGTCAGCCCCAGCATTTT.

The sample holds a few counts of this clone. The V call is TRBV24-1, the J call TRBJ1-2; D remains ambiguous. This CDR3 comprises 16 residues. Germline values: CDR1 KGHDR, CDR2 SFDVKD. V was pared by 3 bases and J by 2 bases, with 15 bases between. CDR3 coding DNA: TGTGCCACCAGTGATGGATCTCCAGGTTTAAACTATGGCTACACCTTC. It translates to CATSDGSPGLNYGYTF.

This rearrangement joins TRBV7-2 to TRBJ2-3; 10 bases line up with TRBD2. Germline trimming cut 2 bases from V and 0 bases from J; bases unmatched to any gene: 8. This CDR3 comprises 18 residues. Germline loops: CDR1 SGHTA, CDR2 FQGNSA. The CDR3 is CASSLSLAGEISTDTQYF. The DNA of the CDR3 is TGTGCCAGCAGCTTAAGCCTAGCGGGGGAAATTAGCACAGATACGCAGTATTTT.

The chain has TRBV6-5 and TRBJ1-1, with D perhaps TRBD1 (6 bases). CDR1 and CDR2 (germline): MNHEY, SVGAGI. The CDR3 sequence is 15 residues long. Trimming removed 4 bases at V and 1 base at J, with 13 bases between. CDR3 residues: CASSWGGAENTEAFF. As DNA, the CDR3 is TGTGCCAGCAGTTGGGGGGGGGCCGAGAACACTGAAGCTTTCTTT.

The rearrangement uses TRBV7-2 and TRBJ2-5; no reliable D call. V lost 5 bases and J lost 2, with 9 bases in between. Germline V gives CDR1 SGHTA, CDR2 FQGNSA. This CDR3 has 13 amino acids. The CDR3 bases are TGTGCCAGCAGCCAAGCAGGACAAGAGACCCAGTACTTC. Its translation: CASSQAGQETQYF.

V gene TRBV7-2 combines with J gene TRBJ2-5; 8 bases match TRBD2. V shed 8 bases, J shed 5 bases, and the junction held 13 bases outside the gene matches. CDR1 and CDR2 (germline): SGHTA, FQGNSA. The length of the CDR3 is 15 residues. The CDR3 spells CASARVSGGFETQYF. In nucleotides, the CDR3 is TGTGCCAGCGCCCGGGTGTCGGGGGGGTTCGAGACCCAGTACTTC.

V gene TRBV9 combines with J gene TRBJ2-7; 8 nucleotides line up with TRBD2. Germline values: CDR1 SGDLS, CDR2 YYNGEE. CDR3 length equals 17 residues. The J segment lost 3 bases and the V segment lost 7 bases, leaving 18 bases of the junction unmatched. The DNA for the CDR3 is TGTGCCAGCGGGGGATCCGGGGATAGCGGGAACTACTACGAGCAGTACTTC. It translates to CASGGSGDSGNYYEQYF.

This clone was picked up one time. The chain carries TRBV4-3 and TRBJ1-1, with D possibly TRBD1 on 6 matching bases. Germline values: CDR1 LGHNA, CDR2 YSLEER. V was clipped by 1 base and J by 5 bases, with 14 bases between them. CDR3 length: 15 residues. The CDR3 reads CASSQGRAGATEAFF. CDR3 sequence (DNA): TGCGCCAGCAGCCAAGGTCGGGCAGGGGCGACTGAAGCTTTCTTT.

This sequence joins TRBV5-1 and TRBJ2-3; 9 bases agree with TRBD1. The CDR3 totals 13 residues. Trimming took 6 bases from V and 6 from J; bases not matched to a gene: 5. CDR1 SGHRS and CDR2 YFSETQ come from the germline V gene. CDR3 residues: CASTTGGADTQYF. The CDR3 DNA reads TGCGCCAGCACAACAGGGGGCGCCGATACGCAGTATTTT.

This chain connects TRBV2 to TRBJ2-3; D unclear. Trimming pared 7 bases from V and 1 base from J, leaving 12 bases between. The CDR3 runs 14 residues. In germline, CDR1 is SNHLY, CDR2 FYNNEI. The CDR3 protein is CASTPATRTDTQYF. Written as DNA, the CDR3 is TGTGCCAGCACCCCTGCGACTCGCACAGATACGCAGTATTTT.

V and J are TRBV19 and TRBJ1-4, with 7 positions matching TRBD1. The J segment lost 0 bases and the V segment lost 8 bases, leaving 6 bases of the junction unmatched. This CDR3 is 15 amino acids long. Per germline, CDR1 LNHDA and CDR2 SQIVND (reference sequence). The CDR3 coding sequence is TGTGCCAGTCAACGACAGGGCGCAACTAATGAAAAACTGTTTTTT. Its protein product is CASQRQGATNEKLFF.

V is TRBV6-5 and J is TRBJ1-1, with 8 bases lining up with TRBD1. The V and J ends lost 6 bases and 7 bases, in that order; junction bases with no gene match: 7. This CDR3 region has 13 residues. Germline V CDR1 and CDR2: MNHEY, SVGAGI. CDR3 in amino acids: CASRPGQGYEAFF. The CDR3 DNA reads as TGTGCCAGCAGGCCCGGACAGGGATATGAAGCTTTCTTT.